This T cell receptor (beta chain) emerged from a study of brain T cells in children with intractable seizures. CDR3 length: 13 amino acids. Germline V gene data show CDR1 as SGHRS and CDR2 as YFSETQ. V lost 7 bases and J lost 2; bases outside the gene matches: 5. Libraries were prepared by immunoSEQ multiplex PCR; TCRdb keeps only in-frame clonotypes and omits some of them. The sample has approximately 330,000 clones, approximately 93% seen once; the top ten hold approximately 5%. Time point indicated: blood from clinic visit 5 months post-surgery; TSC patient then seizure free. Surgery cases with the highest brain T cell transcript signatures were chosen for sequencing. Before surgery, patients took at least one anti-epileptic drug.

The chain joins TRBV5-1 to TRBJ2-7, with TRBD1 matching over 8 bases. This clonotype originated in a boy under two years old with tuberous sclerosis and intractable seizures. This sample comprised peripheral blood, obtained 4 to 6 months after surgery. CDR3 protein: CASGQGAPYEQYF. The CDR3 nucleotides are TGCGCCAGCGGGCAGGGGGCCCCCTACGAGCAGTACTTC. Together with reference TRBV5-1 and TRBJ2-7, the CDR3 gives the full variable domain: KAGVTQTPRYLIKTRGQQVTLSCSPISGHRSVSWYQQTPGQGLQFLFEYFSETQRNKGNFPGRFSGRQFSNSRSEMNVSTLELGDSALYLCASGQGAPYEQYFGPGTRLTVT.